This entry features one T cell receptor (beta chain) sequence. The data derive from a study of blood T cell repertoires in COVID-19. In germline, CDR1 is MDHEN, CDR2 SYDVKM. This CDR3 is built from 14 residues. V lost 6 bases, J lost 2 bases, and 11 bases lay in between. The table came from immunoSEQ multiplex PCR; TCRdb's copy has only in-frame clones and leaves some out. The sample yields around 360,000 clones, about 90% seen once. Material for sequencing was PBMCs or T cells enriched from blood (not recorded which). The chain recombines TRBV28 with TRBJ1-5; maybe TRBD1 (5 bases). This TCR derives from a man in his forties in a cohort exposed to, infected with or recovered from COVID-19 (not recorded which). CDR3 nucleotides: TGTGCCAGCAGAGGGGCGGCAGGCAATCAGCCCCAGCATTTT. The encoded protein is CASRGAAGNQPQHF.